What follows is one TCR beta chain and its context. This clonotype has at least ten counts. No cognate antigen has been identified for it. Base qualities are not provided; no much larger clone lies one nucleotide away. The ophthalmopathy patients had moderately to severely active disease, with a Clinical Activity Score of 3 or higher, a NOSPECS grade of 4 or higher, and a disease duration of less than 3 months. Anyone with other autoimmune diseases, uncontrolled infections, pregnancy or lactation was excluded from the study. Clinical symptoms, serum thyroxine, TRAb, thyroid ultrasound and orbital computed tomography formed the basis of the diagnosis. Using Ficoll-Paque density gradient centrifugation, PBMCs were isolated from about 9.4 ml of fresh peripheral blood. Total RNA was extracted with Trizol reagent and quality-checked on an Agilent 2100 Bioanalyzer. This record belongs to a study of Graves' ophthalmopathy and Graves' hyperthyroidism (dated 2018 in TCRdb). Concerning the study at large: Peripheral blood samples were taken at the time of initial diagnosis, before any treatment was given. Once sampling was done, hyperthyroidism patients were given methimazole at a starting dose of 30 mg daily, while ophthalmopathy patients were given high-dose intravenous methylprednisolone. The study used signatures of the TCR beta repertoire to tell Graves' ophthalmopathy apart from Graves' hyperthyroidism and to predict which patients would progress to ophthalmopathy. To explore V-J signatures that separate ophthalmopathy from hyperthyroidism, a discovery set of about 100 patients was enrolled, consisting of approximately 45 with ophthalmopathy and about 60 with stable hyperthyroidism. An independent validation cohort was composed of around 19 hyperthyroidism patients and approximately 15 patients who later progressed from hyperthyroidism to ophthalmopathy. In total, some 130 blood samples were TCR-sequenced: under 45 ophthalmopathy, some 75 hyperthyroidism and around 17 hyperthyroidism-to-ophthalmopathy patients. T-cell repertoires of thyroid tissue and blood were compared in over 5 hyperthyroidism patients. For training and testing, the roughly 93 patients in the discovery cohort were randomly divided in a 7:3 ratio. Overall results and qualifications from the work: Most of the expanded thyroid clonotypes with a frequency above 0.001 were also detected in blood, and it was suggested that the thyroid immune response may be reflected by blood repertoires. No statistical method was used to set the sample size in advance, and the investigators knew which group each participant was assigned to. In validation, the model predicted ophthalmopathy progression with about 71% sensitivity and about 73% specificity; some twelve predicted patients were CT-confirmed with GO in a median of approximately 6.2 months. In cross-validation, the 13-signature model distinguished ophthalmopathy from stable hyperthyroidism with about 89% sensitivity and about 81% specificity, while in the test set the corresponding values were about 80% and 75%.

For repertoire sequencing, TCR beta CDR3 regions were amplified from RNA transcripts. A first-round RT-PCR used HTBI primers with the Qiagen OneStep RT-PCR kit, followed by a second-round multiplex PCR, size selection and purification. Libraries were sequenced paired-end with 100 bp reads on an Illumina HiSeq2000. The paper's processing steps were these. SOAPnuke was used to process the reads, throwing out any read that had adapters, had uncalled bases, had a mean Phred below 15, or lacked an exact constant-primer or identifier match. COPE v1.2.5 was used to merge high-quality paired reads. Each unique nucleotide sequence was treated as a clonotype, and MiTCR v1.1 was used to align the clonotypes to the IMGT TRB V, D and J references. The analysis was limited to V-J combinations with a frequency above 0.0001, which together covered 98% to 99.2% of repertoires. A TCR clonal expansion and chaos score per V-J combination was defined as the ratio of F50 clonal expansion to chaos observed in the TCRdist matrix. Welch's t-statistics and random forest were used to narrow the features down to more than 10 V-J combinations, which were then fed into a naive Bayes classifier. The similarity between thyroid and blood repertoires was quantified using the Morisita-Horn index. TCRdb reran the public reads through fastp at Q25 and MiXCR, keeping productive beta chains. When rows share a CDR3 protein, they turn into one entry using the most common DNA and genes. The V and J calls, along with clone size, are taken from TCRdb and not from the paper's own processing. Here the sample has approximately 460,000 distinct CDR3 sequences; around 15% occur a single time. Roughly 10% of the sample comes from the top ten.

The junction shows trimming of 3 bases on V and 7 bases on J, plus 12 bases between the germline ends. CDR3 length: 13 amino acids, cysteine to phenylalanine. This entry keeps only the CDR3 DNA: 39 bases, framed from base 1. Based on the germline V gene, the CDR1 and CDR2 sequences are KGHSH and LQKENI. The sequencing input was blood. Recombination joined TRBV18 with TRBJ1-2; too little of a D gene remains to name it. This clonotype was obtained from a woman under 40 with Graves' ophthalmopathy. Donor details come from another sample of the same person, matched by shared clones. The DNA is TGTGCCAGCTCACCGGTAGATGTAAGTGGCTACACCTTC. Translated, this gives CASSPVDVSGYTF.